These 9 T cell receptor beta chains originate from one sample sequenced in a study of cytomegalovirus exposure and HLA in healthy donors. Use of 60 Vbeta and 13 Jbeta primers characterized the PCR. The method was immunoSEQ multiplex PCR; TCRdb's version includes in-frame clones alone and lacks a portion of them. The table shows under 250,000 clones, with around 80% occurring only once. Sequencing was done on a sample of PBMCs. Receptors originate from a man aged 18 to 30 in good health and CMV-seronegative.

The J gene is TRBJ2-3, the V gene TRBV19; D might be TRBD2 (6 bases). V was pared by 3 bases and J by 4 bases, with 14 bases between. CDR1 is LNHDA, CDR2 SQIVND, per germline (reference sequence). The CDR3 has 15 amino acids. The CDR3 sequence: CASSMSGRIPDTQYF. In nucleotides, the CDR3 is TGTGCCAGTAGTATGTCCGGGAGAATCCCAGATACGCAGTATTTT.

This chain uses TRBV30 with TRBJ2-1; 7 nucleotides match TRBD1. There are 13 residues in the CDR3. Germline lookup yields CDR1 GTSNPN and CDR2 SVGIG (reference sequence). Germline trimming cut 7 bases from V and 4 bases from J; bases unmatched to any gene: 7. The CDR3 spells CASDRSGYNEQFF. CDR3 DNA sequence: TGTGCCTCGGACAGGTCGGGGTACAATGAGCAGTTCTTC.

J is TRBJ1-3 and V is TRBV7-6; D unclear. Per the germline V gene, CDR1 is SGHVS and CDR2 is FNYEAQ. V shed 5 bases and J shed 0 bases, with 11 bases lying between them. The CDR3 is 15 residues long. The CDR3 sequence is CASSVDTSSGNTIYF. CDR3 nucleotides: TGTGCCAGCAGCGTCGACACTAGCTCTGGAAACACCATATATTTT.

The chain links TRBV28 to TRBJ2-7, with 9 nucleotides matching TRBD1. Germline loops: CDR1 MDHEN, CDR2 SYDVKM. V was pared by 5 bases and J by 4 bases, with 9 bases of the junction left unmatched. This CDR3 contains 15 residues. CDR3 amino acids: CASSGGTGPPYEQYF. CDR3 nucleotide sequence: TGTGCCAGCAGTGGAGGGACAGGGCCACCGTACGAGCAGTACTTC.

The gene calls are TRBV9 and TRBJ1-1; D not certain. CDR3 length: 14 amino acids. Trimming took off 3 bases at V and 1 base at J, with 10 bases between the two ends. Germline V CDR1 and CDR2: SGDLS, YYNGEE. CDR3 sequence: CASSATSSNTEAFF. CDR3 sequence (DNA): TGTGCCAGCAGCGCGACAAGCTCGAACACTGAAGCTTTCTTT.

This clone was recorded a few times. The rearrangement uses TRBV5-1 and TRBJ2-7; no reliable D call. V was shortened by 2 bases and J by 1 base, with 13 bases between the two germline ends. This CDR3 has 15 residues. Germline V gene data show CDR1 as SGHRS and CDR2 as YFSETQ. CDR3 DNA sequence: TGCGCCAGCAGCTTCCCCCGAGTTGGTTCCTACGAGCAGTACTTC. It translates to CASSFPRVGSYEQYF.

This chain joins TRBV5-4 and TRBJ2-5, with 11 positions matching TRBD2. The ends lost 4 bases at V and 2 bases at J; junction bases unmatched: 4. CDR1 is SGHNT and CDR2 is YYREEE in the germline V gene (reference sequence). The CDR3 loop spans 15 amino acids. The CDR3 DNA is TGTGCCAGCAGCCCCAGACTAGCGGGGCAAGAGACCCAGTACTTC. Translated: CASSPRLAGQETQYF.

This sequence joins TRBV6-1 and TRBJ2-7, with 7 bases fitting TRBD1. Trimming at V came to 6 bases and at J to 0 bases, leaving 2 bases not matched to a gene. Per the germline V gene, CDR1 is MNHNS and CDR2 is SASEGT. The CDR3 covers 13 residues. Here the CDR3 DNA reads TGTGCCAGCAGAGGGACAGCCTCCTACGAGCAGTACTTC. Translated, it gives CASRGTASYEQYF.

The chain carries TRBV11-2 and TRBJ2-3; 13 positions agree with TRBD2. With 0 bases clipped from V and 5 bases from J, the junction kept 11 bases outside the gene matches. The V gene's germline CDR1 is SGHAT and CDR2 FQNNGV. The CDR3 is made up of 19 amino acids. The CDR3 DNA reads TGTGCCAGCAGCTTAGAGGGTACTAGCGGGAGGGCCAGAAGAGATACGCAGTATTTT. Translation: CASSLEGTSGRARRDTQYF. The full variable domain, its missing parts supplied by reference TRBV11-2 and TRBJ2-3, is EAGVAQSPRYKIIEKRQSVAFWCNPISGHATLYWYQQILGQGPKLLIQFQNNGVVDDSQLPKDRFSAERLKGVDSTLKIQPAKLEDSAVYLCASSLEGTSGRARRDTQYFGPGTRLTVL.